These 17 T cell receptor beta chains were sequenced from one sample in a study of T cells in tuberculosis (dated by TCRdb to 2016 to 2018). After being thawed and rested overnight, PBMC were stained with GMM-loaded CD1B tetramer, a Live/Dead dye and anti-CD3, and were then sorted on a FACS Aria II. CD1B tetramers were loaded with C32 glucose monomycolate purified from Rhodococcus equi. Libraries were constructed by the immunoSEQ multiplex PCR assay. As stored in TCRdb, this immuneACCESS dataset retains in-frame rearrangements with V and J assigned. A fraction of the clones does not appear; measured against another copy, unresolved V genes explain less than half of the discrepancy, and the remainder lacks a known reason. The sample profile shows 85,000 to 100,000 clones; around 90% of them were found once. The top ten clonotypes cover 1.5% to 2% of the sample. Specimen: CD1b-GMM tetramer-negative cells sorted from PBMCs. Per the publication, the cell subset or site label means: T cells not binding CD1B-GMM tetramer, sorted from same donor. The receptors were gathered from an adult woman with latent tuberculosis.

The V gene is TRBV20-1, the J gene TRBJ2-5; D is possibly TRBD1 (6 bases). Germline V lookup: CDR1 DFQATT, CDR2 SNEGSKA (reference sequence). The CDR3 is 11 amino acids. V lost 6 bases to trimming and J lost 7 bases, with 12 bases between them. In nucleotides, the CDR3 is TGCAGTGCCCTTCTGGGGGCGACCCAGTACTTC. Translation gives CSALLGATQYF.

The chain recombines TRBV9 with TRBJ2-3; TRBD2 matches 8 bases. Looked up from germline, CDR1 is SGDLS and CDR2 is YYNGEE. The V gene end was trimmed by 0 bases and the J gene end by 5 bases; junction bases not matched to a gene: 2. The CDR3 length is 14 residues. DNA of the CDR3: TGTGCCAGCAGCGTAGCGGGGGGGGTAGATACGCAGTATTTT. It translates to CASSVAGGVDTQYF.

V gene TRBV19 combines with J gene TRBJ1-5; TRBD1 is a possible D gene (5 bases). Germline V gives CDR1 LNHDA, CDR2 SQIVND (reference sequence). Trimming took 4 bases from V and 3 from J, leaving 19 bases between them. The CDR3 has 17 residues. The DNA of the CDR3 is TGTGCCAGTAGTACTCCACTCGAAGGGGTGCCCAATCAGCCCCAGCATTTT. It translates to CASSTPLEGVPNQPQHF.

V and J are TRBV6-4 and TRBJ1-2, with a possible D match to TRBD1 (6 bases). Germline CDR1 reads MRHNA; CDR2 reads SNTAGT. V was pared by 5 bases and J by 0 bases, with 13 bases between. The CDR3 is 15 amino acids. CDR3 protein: CASSTEGGANYGYTF. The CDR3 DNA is TGTGCCAGCAGTACGGAAGGGGGAGCTAACTATGGCTACACCTTC.

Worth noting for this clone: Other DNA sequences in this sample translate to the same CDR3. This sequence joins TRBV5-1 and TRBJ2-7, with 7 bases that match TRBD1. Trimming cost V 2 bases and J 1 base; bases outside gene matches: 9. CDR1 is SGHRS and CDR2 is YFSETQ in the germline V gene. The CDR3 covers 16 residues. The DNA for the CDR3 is TGCGCCAGCAGCTTTCAAGGGACAGTTTTTTCCTACGAGCAGTACTTC. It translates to CASSFQGTVFSYEQYF.

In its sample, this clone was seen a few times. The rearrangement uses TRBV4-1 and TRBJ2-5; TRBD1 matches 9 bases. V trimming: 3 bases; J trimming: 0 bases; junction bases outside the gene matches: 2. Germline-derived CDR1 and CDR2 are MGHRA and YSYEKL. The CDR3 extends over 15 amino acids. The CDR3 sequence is CASSHGDRDQETQYF. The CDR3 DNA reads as TGCGCCAGCAGCCACGGGGACAGGGACCAAGAGACCCAGTACTTC.

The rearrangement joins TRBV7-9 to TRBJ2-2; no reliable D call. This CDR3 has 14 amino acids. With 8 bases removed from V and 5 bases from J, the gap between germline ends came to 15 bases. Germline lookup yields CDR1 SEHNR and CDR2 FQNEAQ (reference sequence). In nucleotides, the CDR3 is TGTGCCAGCGGTGGGCCTCACCAGACCGGGGAGCTGTTTTTT. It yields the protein CASGGPHQTGELFF. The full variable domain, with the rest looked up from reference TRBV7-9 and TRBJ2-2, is DTGVSQNPRHKITKRGQNVTFRCDPISEHNRLYWYRQTLGQGPEFLTYFQNEAQLEKSRLLSDRFSAERPKGSFSTLEIQRTEQGDSAMYLCASGGPHQTGELFFGEGSRLTVL.

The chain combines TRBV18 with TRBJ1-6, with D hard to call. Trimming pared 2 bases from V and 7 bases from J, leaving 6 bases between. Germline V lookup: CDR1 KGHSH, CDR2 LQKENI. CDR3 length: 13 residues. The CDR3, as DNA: TGTGCCAGCTCACCAGAGGAAAATTCACCCCTCCACTTT. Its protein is CASSPEENSPLHF. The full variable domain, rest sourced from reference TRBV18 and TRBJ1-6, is NAGVMQNPRHLVRRRGQEARLRCSPMKGHSHVYWYRQLPEEGLKFMVYLQKENIIDESGMPKERFSAEFPKEGPSILRIQQVVRGDSAAYFCASSPEENSPLHFGNGTRLTVT.

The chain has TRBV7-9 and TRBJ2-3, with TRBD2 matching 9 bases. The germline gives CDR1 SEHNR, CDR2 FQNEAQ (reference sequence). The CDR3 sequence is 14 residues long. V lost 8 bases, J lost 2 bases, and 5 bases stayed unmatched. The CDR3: CASGGGALTDTQYF. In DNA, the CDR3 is TGTGCCAGCGGCGGGGGGGCCCTCACAGATACGCAGTATTTT. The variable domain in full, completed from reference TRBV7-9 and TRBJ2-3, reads DTGVSQNPRHKITKRGQNVTFRCDPISEHNRLYWYRQTLGQGPEFLTYFQNEAQLEKSRLLSDRFSAERPKGSFSTLEIQRTEQGDSAMYLCASGGGALTDTQYFGPGTRLTVL.

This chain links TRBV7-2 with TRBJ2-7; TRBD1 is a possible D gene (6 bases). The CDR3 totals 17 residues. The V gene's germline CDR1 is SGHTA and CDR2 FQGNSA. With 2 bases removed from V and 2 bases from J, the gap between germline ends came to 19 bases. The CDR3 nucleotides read TGTGCCAGCAGCTTACCCGCGGACCTGACAGGAACCTACGAGCAGTACTTC. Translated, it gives CASSLPADLTGTYEQYF.

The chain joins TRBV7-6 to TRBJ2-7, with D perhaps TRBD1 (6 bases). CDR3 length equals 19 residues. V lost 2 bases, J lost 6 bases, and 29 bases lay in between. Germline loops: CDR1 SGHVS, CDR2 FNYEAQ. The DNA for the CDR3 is TGTGCCAGCAGCTTAATCTCACAGGGCCCCCGGATCAAACCGGGCGAGCAGTACGTC. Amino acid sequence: CASSLISQGPRIKPGEQYV.

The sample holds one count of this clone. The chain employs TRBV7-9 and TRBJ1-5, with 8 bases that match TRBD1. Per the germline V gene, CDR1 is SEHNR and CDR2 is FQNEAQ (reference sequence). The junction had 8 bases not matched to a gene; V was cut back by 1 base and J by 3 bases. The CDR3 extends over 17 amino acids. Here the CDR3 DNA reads TGTGCCAGCAGCTTAGGGTCCGGGACAGGCTTCAATCAGCCCCAGCATTTT. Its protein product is CASSLGSGTGFNQPQHF.

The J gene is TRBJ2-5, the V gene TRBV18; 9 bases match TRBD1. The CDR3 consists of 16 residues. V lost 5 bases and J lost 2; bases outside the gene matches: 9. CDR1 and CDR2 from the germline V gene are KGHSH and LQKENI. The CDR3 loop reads CASSSGQGQQQETQYF. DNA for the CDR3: TGTGCCAGCTCATCCGGACAGGGGCAGCAACAAGAGACCCAGTACTTC. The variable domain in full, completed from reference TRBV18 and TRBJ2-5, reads NAGVMQNPRHLVRRRGQEARLRCSPMKGHSHVYWYRQLPEEGLKFMVYLQKENIIDESGMPKERFSAEFPKEGPSILRIQQVVRGDSAAYFCASSSGQGQQQETQYFGPGTRLLVL.

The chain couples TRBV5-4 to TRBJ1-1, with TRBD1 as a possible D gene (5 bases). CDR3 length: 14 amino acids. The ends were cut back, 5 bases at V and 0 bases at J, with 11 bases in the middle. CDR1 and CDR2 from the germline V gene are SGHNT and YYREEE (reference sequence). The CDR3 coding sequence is TGTGCCAGCAGACCTAGGACACTGAACACTGAAGCTTTCTTT. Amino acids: CASRPRTLNTEAFF.

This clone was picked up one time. The CDR3 DNA reads TGTGCCAGCAGTTTAGCACAGGGGGCTGGGGAGACCCAGTACTTC. This encodes CASSLAQGAGETQYF. V gene TRBV28 combines with J gene TRBJ2-5, with TRBD1 matching over 9 bases. Germline assignment: CDR1 MDHEN and CDR2 SYDVKM. V was pared by 2 bases and J by 5 bases, with 6 bases of the junction left unmatched. The CDR3 extends over 15 amino acids.

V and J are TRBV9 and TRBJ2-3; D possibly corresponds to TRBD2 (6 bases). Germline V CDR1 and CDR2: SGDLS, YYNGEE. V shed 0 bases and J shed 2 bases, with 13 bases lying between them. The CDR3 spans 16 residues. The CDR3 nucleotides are TGTGCCAGCAGCGTAGACCTGGCGGGGAACACAGATACGCAGTATTTT. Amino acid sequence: CASSVDLAGNTDTQYF.

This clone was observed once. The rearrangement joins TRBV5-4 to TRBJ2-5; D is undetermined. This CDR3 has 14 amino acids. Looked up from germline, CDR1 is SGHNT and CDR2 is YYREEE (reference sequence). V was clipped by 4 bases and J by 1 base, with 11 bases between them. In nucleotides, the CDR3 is TGTGCCAGCAGCAACAGACACATCCAAGAGACCCAGTACTTC. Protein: CASSNRHIQETQYF.